This T cell receptor beta chain originates from a study of blood T cell repertoires in COVID-19 (dated by TCRdb to between 2020 and 2021). With respect to the entire study: The collaborator samples originated in the United States, Italy and Spain and spanned the acute and convalescent phases of COVID-19. The prospective study material was composed of cDNA or gDNA derived from T cells, B-cell-depleted T cells, or PBMCs. Subjects who had been exposed to COVID-19, were actively infected with it, or had recovered from it provided the deeply sampled blood TCRbeta repertoires that made up the dataset. The repertoires were made available in a free public database intended to serve as a resource for research on the immune response to SARS-CoV-2. Samples came from the ongoing ImmuneRACE study (first 160 participants) plus 1,254 subjects from 6 global collaborators. The sample metadata nearly always contained a de-identified subject ID, COVID-19 status, age in years and sex. HLA class I and class II types, where available, came from metadata supplied by the sample provider rather than from assay-based typing. General conclusions and limits of the study: The quantity of clinical and demographic metadata differed by source and by participant and was supplied without curation.

The immunoSEQ Assay, a bias-controlled multiplex PCR, was used to amplify TCRbeta CDR3 regions from genomic DNA. The original pipeline was this. The number of nucleated cells in each sample was estimated from the amplification of reference gene primers within the assay. Sequence reads were collapsed and filtered to measure the absolute abundance of every unique TCRbeta CDR3 rearrangement. For each sample, productive Simpson clonality was calculated as the square root of Simpson's diversity index across productive rearrangements. TCRdb provides this immuneACCESS table in a form limited to in-frame rearrangements. Some clones are lacking; in checked studies, under half of them reflect an unresolved V gene, and why the rest are absent is not known. The V and J calls and clone size come from that table; D and trimming were worked out from the DNA. The sample table holds 200,000 to 250,000 clones, of which 85% to 90% were seen once. The ten largest clones capture less than 3.5% of the sample.

At one collaborating source in Seattle, patients were enrolled during active infection and were followed longitudinally through the course of disease. The collaborating institutions used their own protocols to collect whole blood in K2EDTA tubes. For TCRbeta analysis, collaborator samples were shipped as frozen whole blood, as isolated PBMCs, or as DNA extracted from either sample type. Regarding this clone: The antigen this receptor binds is unknown. No clone much larger than this one lies a single base away; base qualities are absent.

The germline V gene (reference sequence) supplies CDR1 SEHNR and CDR2 FQNEAQ. The V and J ends are trimmed by 8 bases and 3 bases, leaving 19 bases between them. From cysteine to phenylalanine, the CDR3 is 16 amino acids long. CDR3 DNA is the only sequence kept; it has 48 bases, read in frame from the first base. The V and J genes are TRBV7-9 and TRBJ2-2; no D gene can be assigned with confidence. This sequence was found in a man aged 30-40 years with COVID-19, enrolled during active disease. Source material: peripheral blood. The DNA sequence is given as TGTGCCAGCGACCGACTGGCTCAAGAGTACACCGGGGAGCTGTTTTTT. Its product reads: CASDRLAQEYTGELFF.